This TCR beta chain was documented in a study of quantifying T cell responses using KT2 cells. Study overall: TCR alpha and beta constant-region primers primed reverse transcription of RNA. Under optimum conditions, T4 ligation efficiency was estimated at more than 10%. Study observations and caveats: KT2 sequences were detected down to about one KT2 cell per 100,000 PBMC.

The sample is PBMC spiked with counted cells of clone KT2. Different KT2-to-PBMC ratios were created with a constant PBMC count. The cDNA 3' end received a ligated oligonucleotide with a UMI. First-round PCR used about 4 cycles and beta primers RC1.1 and RC1.2 covering TRBC1 and TRBC2. TCRdb re-derived calls from the UMI-ligation and nested PCR reads in MiXCR, one entry per CDR3 protein. Here the sample spans around 56,000 distinct CDR3 sequences, 12% being singletons. This clonotype has only a few counts. Its antigen is not known. Germline loops: CDR1 KGHDR, CDR2 SFDVKD. J lost 8 bases, V lost 3 bases, and 8 bases had no gene match. CDR3 size: 16 residues.

The chain carries TRBV24-1 and TRBJ2-3; 12 bases match TRBD1. This TCR came from a human donor. The material sequenced was PBMCs spiked with cells of the T cell clone KT2. CDR3 sequence: CATSDAGTGGKGTQYF. CDR3 sequence (DNA): TGTGCCACCAGTGATGCCGGGACAGGGGGCAAGGGTACGCAGTATTTT.